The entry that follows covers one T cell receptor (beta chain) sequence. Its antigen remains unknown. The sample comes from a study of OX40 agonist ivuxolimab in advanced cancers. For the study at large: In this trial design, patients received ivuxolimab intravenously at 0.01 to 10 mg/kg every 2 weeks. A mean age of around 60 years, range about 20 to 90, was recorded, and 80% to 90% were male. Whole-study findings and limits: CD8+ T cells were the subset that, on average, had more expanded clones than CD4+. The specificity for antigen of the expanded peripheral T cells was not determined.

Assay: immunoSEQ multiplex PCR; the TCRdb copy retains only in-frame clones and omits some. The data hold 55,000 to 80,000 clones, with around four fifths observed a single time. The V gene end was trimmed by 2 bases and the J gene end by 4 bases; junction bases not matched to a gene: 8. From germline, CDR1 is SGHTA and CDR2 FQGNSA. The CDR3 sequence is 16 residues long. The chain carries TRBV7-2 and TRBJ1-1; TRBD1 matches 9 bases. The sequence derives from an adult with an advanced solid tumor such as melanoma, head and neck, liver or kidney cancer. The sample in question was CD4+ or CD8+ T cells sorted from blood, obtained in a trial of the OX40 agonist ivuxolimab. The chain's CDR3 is CASSLYTGGWGTEAFF. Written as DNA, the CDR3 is TGTGCCAGCAGCTTATATACAGGGGGCTGGGGCACTGAAGCTTTCTTT.